This T cell receptor beta chain was obtained from a study of long-term antiretroviral therapy in people with HIV. The study's findings and limits: Diversity increased after ART yet remained lower than in transplant donor controls.

To note about this clone: Its antigen is currently unknown.

The assay used was immunoSEQ (version v3.0), run at survey level. Method: immunoSEQ multiplex PCR; TCRdb's copy keeps in-frame clones and lacks some. The sample holds about 25,000 clones, 76% seen once. Germline lookup yields CDR1 SGHRS and CDR2 YFSETQ. The CDR3 is 16 residues long. Germline trimming cut 0 bases from V and 5 bases from J; bases unmatched to any gene: 9. The source material was unsorted PBMCs, sampled 1.1 years before starting antiretroviral therapy. The clonotype comes from a woman in her 40s with HIV. The chain uses TRBV5-1 and TRBJ2-7; TRBD1 matches at 9 bases. The CDR3 DNA sequence: TGCGCCAGCAGCTTGGTAGCCGGGACAGGGACCCACGAGCAGTACTTC. As protein: CASSLVAGTGTHEQYF.